Below, 18 T cell receptor beta chains from the same sample are listed, as sequenced in a study of blood T cells in healthy people across ages. Together with a sample-barcoded 5' primer, a J-beta primer mix was included in a second PCR lasting roughly 7 to 11 cycles. TCRdb called the 5' RACE reads again in MiXCR, with one record for every CDR3 protein. Here the sample spans some 1.5 million distinct CDR3 sequences, approximately 43% being singletons. Sequencing was carried out using blood. These receptors originate from a woman aged 18-30 years in good health.

Worth noting for this clonotype: Sequence at one end of the junction differs from germline and may be a read error. The V call is TRBV12-3 or TRBV12-4, the J call TRBJ1-2; D not resolved. This CDR3 is built from 12 residues. The CDR3 region has the DNA TGTGCCAGTAGCAGGTTCAGCTTTGGCTGCACCTTC. As protein: CASSRFSFGCTF.

This clonotype turned up a few times. This chain uses TRBV20-1 with TRBJ1-2; D unclear. V gave up 8 bases and J gave up 7 bases, with 20 bases separating them. CDR3 length: 13 amino acids. Germline assignment: CDR1 DFQATT and CDR2 SNEGSKA (reference sequence). CDR3 nucleotide sequence: TGCAGTATCTTTCAAGTGGGGTTATCTGGCTACACCTTC. Its translation: CSIFQVGLSGYTF.

The chain combines TRBV10-3 with TRBJ2-2; TRBD1 is a possible D gene (5 bases). From germline, CDR1 is ENHRY and CDR2 SYGVKD. This CDR3 contains 14 residues. V shed 9 bases and J shed 3 bases, with 14 bases lying between them. This CDR3 reads CAMTDPGHTGELFF. As DNA, the CDR3 is TGTGCCATGACAGACCCAGGGCACACCGGGGAGCTGTTTTTT.

The chain couples TRBV6-1 to TRBJ1-1; unclear D gene. This CDR3 is built from 14 residues. Per the germline V gene, CDR1 is MNHNS and CDR2 is SASEGT. V lost 3 bases to trimming and J lost 4 bases, with 12 bases between them. The DNA of the CDR3 is TGTGCCAGCAGTGAGGCACAGTTGAGCACTGAAGCTTTCTTT. It is translated as CASSEAQLSTEAFF.

The J gene is TRBJ2-2, the V gene TRBV19, with TRBD1 as a possible D gene (6 bases). Deletions cut 5 bases from V and 7 bases from J, with 11 bases between. Per the germline V gene, CDR1 is LNHDA and CDR2 is SQIVND (reference sequence). The CDR3 covers 13 residues. CDR3 sequence reads: CASSLGAHGELFF. The CDR3 DNA follows: TGTGCCAGTAGTTTGGGGGCACACGGGGAGCTGTTTTTT. Together with reference TRBV19 and TRBJ2-2, the CDR3 gives the full variable domain: DGGITQSPKYLFRKEGQNVTLSCEQNLNHDAMYWYRQDPGQGLRLIYYSQIVNDFQKGDIAEGYSVSREKKESFPLTVTSAQKNPTAFYLCASSLGAHGELFFGEGSRLTVL.

The chain combines TRBV12-3 or TRBV12-4 with TRBJ2-7; TRBD1 is a possible D gene (5 bases). The CDR3 is made up of 14 amino acids. Trimming removed 5 bases at V and 0 bases at J, with 11 bases between. In DNA form, the CDR3 reads TGTGCCAGCAGTGTACAGGAGAGCTCCTACGAGCAGTACTTC. Its translation is CASSVQESSYEQYF.

Written as DNA, the CDR3 is TGTGCCAGCAGGTCGGTGCGGGGGGCGACAGATACGCAGTATTTT. Its protein product is CASRSVRGATDTQYF. The rearrangement uses TRBV6-5 and TRBJ2-3; 8 positions agree with TRBD2. The CDR3 sequence is 15 residues long. Germline V gene sequence: CDR1 MNHEY, CDR2 SVGAGI. With 6 bases clipped from V and 3 bases from J, the junction kept 8 bases outside the gene matches.

This clonotype was seen many times. The genes are TRBV7-2 and TRBJ2-1; TRBD1 might be the D (6 bases). The CDR3 has 16 residues. The germline CDR1 and CDR2 sequences are SGHTA and FQGNSA. The V end lost 7 bases, the J end lost 7 bases, and 23 bases lay between the germline ends. The CDR3 sequence: CASTLEMGAQVNEQFF. The DNA of the CDR3 is TGTGCCAGCACCCTAGAGATGGGGGCGCAAGTGAATGAGCAGTTCTTC.

The chain combines TRBV6-2 or TRBV6-3 with TRBJ2-7; D call uncertain. V was cut by 7 bases and J by 3 bases, with 7 bases left in between. Germline V gives CDR1 MNHEY, CDR2 SVGEGT. The CDR3 spans 11 residues. For the CDR3, the DNA is TGTGCCAGCACCTTCAACTACGAGCAGTACTTC. Residues: CASTFNYEQYF.

This chain uses TRBV11-3 with TRBJ2-5, with D possibly TRBD2 on 6 matching bases. V lost 0 bases, J lost 11 bases, and 22 bases lay in between. Germline loops: CDR1 SGHNT, CDR2 YENEEA. The CDR3 sequence is 16 residues long. The CDR3 sequence: CASSLDVRDSYNEQYF. In DNA form, the CDR3 reads TGTGCCAGCAGCTTAGACGTCAGGGACTCCTACAATGAGCAGTACTTC.

The rearrangement joins TRBV2 to TRBJ2-7; 7 bases line up with TRBD1. Germline CDR1 is SNHLY and CDR2 is FYNNEI. This CDR3 has 11 amino acids. The V segment lost 8 bases and the J segment 7 bases; nucleotides outside the gene matches: 5. CDR3 DNA: TGTGCCAGCTTGCGACAGGGAGAGCAGTACTTC. As protein: CASLRQGEQYF. The full variable domain, its missing parts supplied by reference TRBV2 and TRBJ2-7, is EPEVTQTPSHQVTQMGQEVILRCVPISNHLYFYWYRQILGQKVEFLVSFYNNEISEKSEIFDDQFSVERPDGSNFTLKIRSTKLEDSAMYFCASLRQGEQYFGPGTRLTVT.

The CDR3 spells CAWRVPGQLYGYTF. CDR3 DNA sequence: TGTGCCTGGAGGGTACCGGGACAACTCTATGGCTACACCTTC. The rearrangement uses TRBV30 and TRBJ1-2, with a possible D match to TRBD1 (6 bases). Trimming stripped 3 bases from V and 4 bases from J, with 15 bases between. Per germline, CDR1 GTSNPN and CDR2 SVGIG (reference sequence). The CDR3 totals 14 residues.

This clonotype was detected many times. The chain combines TRBV20-1 with TRBJ2-2; weak D call: TRBD2 (5 bases). From germline, CDR1 is DFQATT and CDR2 SNEGSKA (reference sequence). The V end lost 3 bases, the J end lost 1 base, and 9 bases lay between the germline ends. The CDR3 runs to 14 residues. The CDR3 nucleotides are TGCAGTGCTAGGGTTAGCGAGAACACCGGGGAGCTGTTTTTT. It translates to CSARVSENTGELFF.

The chain links TRBV4-1 to TRBJ2-1; the D gene is possibly TRBD2 (5 bases). This CDR3 region has 16 residues. Germline CDR1 reads MGHRA; CDR2 reads YSYEKL. Trimming took 0 bases from V and 8 from J, leaving 17 bases between them. The CDR3 region is CASSQDDSAKSYEQFF. The CDR3 region has the DNA TGCGCCAGCAGCCAAGACGATAGCGCTAAGAGTTATGAGCAGTTCTTC.

This chain joins TRBV6-2 or TRBV6-3 and TRBJ2-3; maybe TRBD2 (5 bases). Germline assignment: CDR1 MNHEY and CDR2 SVGEGT. V lost 5 bases and J lost 3, with 15 bases in between. The CDR3 spans 15 residues. This chain's CDR3 is CASSQPHPGTDTQYF. The CDR3 nucleotides read TGTGCCAGCAGTCAGCCTCACCCGGGGACAGATACGCAGTATTTT.

V usage is TRBV13 and J usage is TRBJ2-5, with 11 bases that match TRBD1. The germline V gene has CDR1 PRHDT and CDR2 FYEKMQ (reference sequence). Unmatched junction bases numbered 3, after V lost 2 bases and J lost 4 bases. This CDR3 region has 15 residues. The CDR3 bases are TGTGCCAGCAGCTTATACGGGACAGGGGGAGAGACCCAGTACTTC. Protein sequence: CASSLYGTGGETQYF.

This clonotype was counted at least ten times. V gene TRBV6-6 combines with J gene TRBJ2-1; D gene uncertain. The CDR3 totals 12 residues. V was cut by 5 bases and J by 5 bases, with 7 bases left in between. Germline V lookup: CDR1 MNHNY, CDR2 SVGAGI (reference sequence). The CDR3, as DNA: TGTGCCAGCAGTCCCTTCCACAATGAGCAGTTCTTC. Translating gives CASSPFHNEQFF.

This chain uses TRBV12-3 or TRBV12-4 with TRBJ2-3; perhaps TRBD2 as D (5 bases). The germline V and J ends were trimmed by 8 bases and 5 bases, with 11 bases remaining between them. The CDR3 is made up of 12 amino acids. The CDR3 region is CASRYGEDTQYF. In DNA form, the CDR3 reads TGTGCCAGCCGATACGGGGAAGATACGCAGTATTTT.